This T cell receptor beta chain was identified in a study of OX40 agonist ivuxolimab in advanced cancers. Study-level points and caveats: Relative to CD4+ cells, CD8+ T cells on average had more expanded clones.

V was trimmed by 4 bases and J by 4 bases, leaving 14 bases between them. CDR3 length: 14 residues. CDR1 MNHNS and CDR2 SASEGT come from the germline V gene. In this sample, this clone turned up a few times. What it recognizes is unknown. Additional DNA sequences in this sample encode the identical CDR3. Some clones are missing from TCRdb's copy, which holds only in-frame ones; the method was immunoSEQ multiplex PCR. The table has some 45,000 clones, roughly 90% seen once. The rearrangement links TRBV6-1 to TRBJ2-7; the D call may be TRBD1 or TRBD2 (5 bases each). The source material was CD4+ or CD8+ T cells sorted from blood, sampled in a trial of the OX40 agonist ivuxolimab. The sequence came from an adult with an advanced solid tumor such as melanoma, head and neck, liver or kidney cancer. CDR3 in amino acids: CASSGRGGRYEQYF. CDR3 in DNA: TGTGCCAGCAGTGGGCGTGGGGGTCGGTACGAGCAGTACTTC.